This entry features one T cell receptor beta chain sequence. Treatment of the sample: randomized to nivolumab then ipilimumab (arm A) or the reverse (arm B). The germline V gene has CDR1 WSHSY and CDR2 SAAADI. V shed 3 bases, J shed 4 bases, and the junction held 7 bases outside the gene matches. This CDR3 has 15 residues. This sample is part of a study of sequential checkpoint blockade in melanoma. Profiled with immunoSEQ multiplex PCR; TCRdb holds only in-frame clones, not every one. The table has some 30,000 clones, about 86% seen once. This clonotype was obtained from a human donor with melanoma. Sequencing was performed on CD8+ T cells sorted from blood (inferred from file names), taken from a patient given nivolumab and ipilimumab in sequence. The rearrangement uses TRBV10-2 and TRBJ2-7; 9 bases agree with TRBD2. The CDR3 protein is CASSESAGGSYEQYF. In nucleotides, the CDR3 is TGCGCCAGCAGTGAATCAGCGGGAGGCAGTTACGAGCAGTACTTC.